The present entry profiles one TCR beta chain with its context. The entry originates in a study of human T cells and chemical hapten exposure. The sample's time point: healthy volunteer bleed at 2 weeks. Total RNA was isolated from unfractionated whole blood. Each CDR3 protein is one row after TCRdb ran MiXCR on the RACE reads. This table has about 45,000 distinct CDR3 sequences, about 4.5% appearing once. The V and J ends lost 8 bases and 3 bases respectively, with 15 bases between them. Per the germline V gene, CDR1 is MNHEY and CDR2 is SVGEGT. This CDR3 contains 14 residues. The sequence was obtained from a female donor in good health. Some clones in this sample may be carry-over from other donors' samples. The chain combines TRBV6-2 or TRBV6-3 with TRBJ2-3, with D possibly TRBD2 on 6 matching bases. The sample taken for sequencing was whole blood. The CDR3 sequence is CASSVSSGTDTQYF. CDR3 coding DNA: TGTGCCAGCTCCGTGAGTAGCGGAACAGATACGCAGTATTTT.